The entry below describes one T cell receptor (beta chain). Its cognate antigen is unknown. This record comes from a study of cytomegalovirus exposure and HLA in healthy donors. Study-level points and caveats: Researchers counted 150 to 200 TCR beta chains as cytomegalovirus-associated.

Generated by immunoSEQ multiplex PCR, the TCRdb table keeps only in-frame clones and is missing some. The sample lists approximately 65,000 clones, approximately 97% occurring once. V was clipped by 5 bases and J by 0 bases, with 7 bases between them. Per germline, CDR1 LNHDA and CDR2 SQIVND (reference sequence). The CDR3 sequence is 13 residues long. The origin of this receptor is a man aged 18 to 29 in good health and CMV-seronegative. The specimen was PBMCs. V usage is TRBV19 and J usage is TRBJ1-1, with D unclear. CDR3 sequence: CASSPGLNTEAFF. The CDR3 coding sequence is TGTGCCAGTAGTCCGGGTCTGAACACTGAAGCTTTCTTT.